The 28 T cell receptor beta chains in this list originate from one sample, sequenced in a study of identifying expanded T cells in peripheral blood. Only in-frame clones appear in the TCRdb table, and some are missing; sequencing was by immunoSEQ multiplex PCR. Seen here are around 56,000 clones, over 80% observed once, and the top ten hold around a sixth. Material for sequencing was blood. The receptor set was obtained from a person aged 18 to 75 in good health.

V and J are TRBV7-2 and TRBJ1-4, with D uncertain. Trimming removed 4 bases from V and 0 bases from J, with 6 bases in between. This CDR3 comprises 14 residues. Germline CDR1 SGHTA, CDR2 FQGNSA. The CDR3 reads CASSYSSTNEKLFF. The CDR3 DNA sequence: TGTGCCAGCAGCTACAGCTCAACTAATGAAAAACTGTTTTTT.

This sequence joins TRBV2 and TRBJ1-2; D unclear. V lost 3 bases to trimming and J lost 4 bases, with 15 bases between them. The V gene's germline CDR1 is SNHLY and CDR2 FYNNEI. This CDR3 contains 15 residues. In DNA form, the CDR3 reads TGTGCCAGCAGTGAGGTGGCAGGAGAAGCCTATGGCTACACCTTC. Translated: CASSEVAGEAYGYTF. The full variable domain, with the rest looked up from reference TRBV2 and TRBJ1-2, is EPEVTQTPSHQVTQMGQEVILRCVPISNHLYFYWYRQILGQKVEFLVSFYNNEISEKSEIFDDQFSVERPDGSNFTLKIRSTKLEDSAMYFCASSEVAGEAYGYTFGSGTRLTVV.

On this clone itself: This same CDR3 is encoded by further DNA sequences in the sample. The V gene is TRBV19, the J gene TRBJ1-1, with D uncertain. Germline V gene lookup returns CDR1 LNHDA and CDR2 SQIVND (reference sequence). Trimming removed 5 bases at V and 4 bases at J, with 5 bases between. The CDR3 totals 11 residues. CDR3: CASSRGTEAFF. DNA for the CDR3: TGTGCCAGTAGTCGGGGCACTGAAGCTTTCTTT.

This clone was seen once. The chain combines TRBV4-2 with TRBJ2-1, with TRBD2 identical over 9 bases. CDR1 is LGHNA, CDR2 YNFKEQ, per germline. V gave up 1 base and J gave up 4 bases; unmatched junction bases: 11. The CDR3 runs to 18 residues. CDR3 sequence reads: CASSQASFGGRGYNEQFF. The DNA of the CDR3 is TGTGCCAGCAGCCAAGCTAGTTTTGGCGGGAGGGGGTACAATGAGCAGTTCTTC.

This clone was counted only a few times. The chain employs TRBV9 and TRBJ1-2; no clear D gene. CDR3 length: 13 residues. From germline, CDR1 is SGDLS and CDR2 YYNGEE. V lost 0 bases, J lost 8 bases, and 11 bases lay in between. As DNA, the CDR3 is TGTGCCAGCAGCGTAGGTGGGTCTCAGGGCTACACCTTC. Its protein product is CASSVGGSQGYTF.

This chain uses TRBV7-8 with TRBJ2-3, with no clear D. The CDR3 loop spans 11 amino acids. The germline V and J ends were trimmed by 5 bases and 7 bases, with 7 bases remaining between them. Per the germline V gene, CDR1 is SGHVS and CDR2 is FQNEAQ. The CDR3 region is CASSKDNTQYF. CDR3 coding DNA: TGTGCCAGCAGCAAAGACAATACGCAGTATTTT.

This clone appeared a single time. The rearrangement uses TRBV29-1 and TRBJ1-2; 9 bases match TRBD1. V lost 5 bases and J lost 1; bases outside the gene matches: 11. The CDR3 spans 16 residues. Germline values: CDR1 SQVTM, CDR2 ANQGSEA. CDR3: CSVTTGGGSGNYGYTF. CDR3 sequence (DNA): TGCAGCGTTACGACAGGGGGAGGATCGGGTAACTATGGCTACACCTTC.

The table lists this clone with a count of one. This chain uses TRBV18 with TRBJ2-5; D unresolved. Trimming removed 0 bases from V and 1 base from J, with 3 bases in between. The germline V gene has CDR1 KGHSH and CDR2 LQKENI. The CDR3 runs to 13 residues. The CDR3 DNA sequence: TGTGCCAGCTCACCACCAGTCCAAGAGACCCAGTACTTC. This encodes CASSPPVQETQYF.

The chain uses TRBV11-3 and TRBJ1-2, with TRBD1 matching 7 bases. V lost 6 bases and J lost 7; bases outside the gene matches: 17. Germline V gene data show CDR1 as SGHNT and CDR2 as YENEEA. This CDR3 has 16 residues. CDR3 in amino acids: CASRGAPQGPWGGYTF. CDR3 DNA sequence: TGTGCCAGCAGGGGGGCCCCACAGGGGCCCTGGGGTGGCTACACCTTC.

The CDR3 here is CASSLRENNEKLFF. CDR3 in DNA: TGTGCCAGCAGCTTGAGGGAAAACAATGAAAAACTGTTTTTT. This chain connects TRBV7-6 to TRBJ1-4; D uncertain. CDR3 length: 14 residues. Germline loops: CDR1 SGHVS, CDR2 FNYEAQ. Trimming cost V 3 bases and J 5 bases, with 10 bases left between them.

Worth noting for this clone: Other DNA variants within this sample encode the same CDR3. J is TRBJ2-1 and V is TRBV4-3; 7 bases fit TRBD2. The V segment lost 4 bases and the J segment 7 bases; nucleotides outside the gene matches: 7. CDR1 LGHNA and CDR2 YSLEER come from the germline V gene. CDR3 size: 14 residues. This CDR3 is CASSPWTSNNEQFF. CDR3 nucleotide sequence: TGCGCCAGCAGCCCTTGGACTAGTAATAATGAGCAGTTCTTC.

This clone was detected only once. V usage is TRBV4-1 and J usage is TRBJ1-1; D uncertain. V was shortened by 3 bases and J by 1 base, with 15 bases between the two germline ends. This CDR3 is 16 amino acids long. Germline V lookup: CDR1 MGHRA, CDR2 YSYEKL. CDR3 amino acids: CASSHIRPPGNTEAFF. CDR3 nucleotide sequence: TGCGCCAGCAGCCACATAAGACCGCCGGGGAACACTGAAGCTTTCTTT.

This chain uses TRBV6-6 with TRBJ2-3; weak D call: TRBD1 (5 bases). Germline V lookup: CDR1 MNHNY, CDR2 SVGAGI (reference sequence). The CDR3 totals 12 residues. Trimming pared 6 bases from V and 6 bases from J, leaving 10 bases between. CDR3 coding DNA: TGTGCCAGCAGCTCCTACAGGGATACGCAGTATTTT. Its protein is CASSSYRDTQYF.

This chain joins TRBV18 and TRBJ2-7, with a tentative D call TRBD2 (5 bases). This CDR3 has 15 residues. In germline, CDR1 is KGHSH, CDR2 LQKENI. The germline V and J ends were trimmed by 4 bases and 1 base, with 14 bases remaining between them. CDR3 DNA sequence: TGTGCCAGCTCACGCCCGGGTCCGGGATCCTACGAGCAGTACGTC. Residues: CASSRPGPGSYEQYV.

The chain is built from TRBV5-1 and TRBJ2-7, with a tentative D call TRBD1 (5 bases). The germline V gene encodes CDR1 SGHRS and CDR2 YFSETQ. The CDR3 totals 14 residues. V was shortened by 1 base and J by 1 base, with 9 bases between the two germline ends. This CDR3 is CASSLQGGSYEQYV. The DNA of the CDR3 is TGCGCCAGCAGCTTGCAGGGTGGGTCCTACGAGCAGTACGTC.

V gene TRBV9 combines with J gene TRBJ1-1; 7 positions match TRBD1. Germline V gene sequence: CDR1 SGDLS, CDR2 YYNGEE. This CDR3 spans 15 amino acids. V dropped 0 bases and J dropped 11; count of bases not matched to a gene: 13. In DNA, the CDR3 is TGTGCCAGCAGCGTAGGTAATTTCGAGACAGGGACGGCTTTCTTT. It codes for CASSVGNFETGTAFF.

V gene TRBV4-1 combines with J gene TRBJ1-4; no firm D call. Trimming stripped 0 bases from V and 0 bases from J, with 5 bases between. Germline lookup yields CDR1 MGHRA and CDR2 YSYEKL. This CDR3 has 15 amino acids. CDR3 residues: CASSQEKTTNEKLFF. The CDR3 DNA is TGCGCCAGCAGCCAAGAAAAGACAACTAATGAAAAACTGTTTTTT.

The chain is built from TRBV10-3 and TRBJ1-5; no clear D. This CDR3 is 15 amino acids long. The V gene lost 0 bases and the J gene lost 4 bases, with 10 bases spanning the gap. The germline V gene has CDR1 ENHRY and CDR2 SYGVKD. The CDR3 DNA is TGTGCCATCAGTGAGTCTGAGCTCGCGAATCAGCCCCAGCATTTT. It codes for CAISESELANQPQHF.

The rearrangement uses TRBV10-2 and TRBJ2-2; 9 bases line up with TRBD2. Trimming removed 8 bases from V and 6 bases from J; junction bases left unmatched: 7. The V gene's germline CDR1 is WSHSY and CDR2 SAAADI. The CDR3 is 14 residues long. CDR3: CASGSGRRSGELFF. The CDR3 DNA follows: TGCGCCAGCGGGAGCGGGAGGCGTTCCGGGGAGCTGTTTTTT.

This chain joins TRBV25-1 and TRBJ1-2, with D possibly being TRBD1 (6 bases). This CDR3 is built from 13 residues. Trimming removed 4 bases at V and 5 bases at J, with 11 bases between. Germline V CDR1 and CDR2: MGHDK, SYGVNS. CDR3 region: CASSVGGLYGYTF. The CDR3 DNA reads as TGTGCCAGCAGTGTAGGGGGACTATATGGCTACACCTTC.

The chain couples TRBV2 to TRBJ2-1; tentative D call: TRBD2 (6 bases). V lost 7 bases and J lost 0, with 13 bases in between. The CDR3 runs 15 residues. Germline CDR1 SNHLY, CDR2 FYNNEI. CDR3 DNA sequence: TGTGCCAGCAACAGTGGGGGGACCTCCTACAATGAGCAGTTCTTC. Its translation: CASNSGGTSYNEQFF.

The V call is TRBV19, the J call TRBJ2-1; the match to TRBD2 covers 15 bases. V trimming: 7 bases; J trimming: 9 bases; junction bases outside the gene matches: 19. Germline loops: CDR1 LNHDA, CDR2 SQIVND (reference sequence). This CDR3 spans 19 amino acids. The CDR3 nucleotides read TGTGCCAGTATGAGGGAGGGGACTAGCGGGAGGTGGCCGGGGGCTGAGCAGTTCTTC. Translating it yields CASMREGTSGRWPGAEQFF. Based on the CDR3 plus reference TRBV19 and TRBJ2-1, the full variable domain is DGGITQSPKYLFRKEGQNVTLSCEQNLNHDAMYWYRQDPGQGLRLIYYSQIVNDFQKGDIAEGYSVSREKKESFPLTVTSAQKNPTAFYLCASMREGTSGRWPGAEQFFGPGTRLTVL.

V is TRBV11-2 and J is TRBJ2-1; 8 positions match TRBD2. V was pared by 1 base and J by 10 bases, with 9 bases of the junction left unmatched. The CDR3 length is 15 residues. The germline V gene encodes CDR1 SGHAT and CDR2 FQNNGV. The CDR3 here is CASSLVVGGGREQFF. The DNA of the CDR3 is TGTGCCAGCAGCTTAGTGGTGGGCGGCGGGAGGGAGCAGTTCTTC. The whole variable domain, filled in from reference TRBV11-2 and TRBJ2-1, reads EAGVAQSPRYKIIEKRQSVAFWCNPISGHATLYWYQQILGQGPKLLIQFQNNGVVDDSQLPKDRFSAERLKGVDSTLKIQPAKLEDSAVYLCASSLVVGGGREQFFGPGTRLTVL.

J is TRBJ2-5 and V is TRBV7-7; 8 nucleotides match TRBD1. Germline V gene sequence: CDR1 SSHAT, CDR2 FNYEAQ (reference sequence). The V segment lost 5 bases and the J segment 4 bases; nucleotides outside the gene matches: 6. The CDR3 contains 14 residues. The CDR3 region is CASSPRGRGETQYF. In DNA, the CDR3 is TGTGCCAGCAGCCCCAGGGGGCGCGGAGAGACCCAGTACTTC.

The chain carries TRBV29-1 and TRBJ1-4; a weak D match, TRBD1 (5 bases). Germline V gives CDR1 SQVTM, CDR2 ANQGSEA. CDR3 length equals 14 residues. Trimming shortened V by 4 bases and J by 3 bases, and 12 bases separated the two germline ends. The CDR3 DNA follows: TGCAGCGTTGCCGAGACAGTAGCTAATGAAAAACTGTTTTTT. Protein product: CSVAETVANEKLFF.

The V call is TRBV2, the J call TRBJ2-2; tentatively, D is TRBD1 (6 bases). V lost 6 bases and J lost 0, with 17 bases in between. This CDR3 comprises 17 residues. Germline lookup yields CDR1 SNHLY and CDR2 FYNNEI. In DNA form, the CDR3 reads TGTGCCAGCAGCGAATATTACAGGGCCACGAACACCGGGGAGCTGTTTTTT. Protein: CASSEYYRATNTGELFF.

The chain joins TRBV10-2 to TRBJ1-2; D is ambiguous. Germline V gene sequence: CDR1 WSHSY, CDR2 SAAADI. V lost 0 bases and J 10 bases, leaving 9 bases between the germline ends. This CDR3 has 12 amino acids. The CDR3 coding sequence is TGCGCCAGCAGTGAGTCTAACCGGGACTACACCTTC. The encoded protein is CASSESNRDYTF.

The chain employs TRBV30 and TRBJ1-4; D remains unclear. There are 15 residues in the CDR3. The V gene lost 3 bases and the J gene lost 4 bases, with 15 bases spanning the gap. Germline V gives CDR1 GTSNPN, CDR2 SVGIG (reference sequence). The CDR3 coding sequence is TGTGCCTGGAGCGCCGGGCGGAGTTTTAATGAAAAACTGTTTTTT. The encoded protein is CAWSAGRSFNEKLFF. The variable domain in full, with the rest retrieved from reference TRBV30 and TRBJ1-4, is SQTIHQWPATLVQPVGSPLSLECTVEGTSNPNLYWYRQAAGRGLQLLFYSVGIGQISSEVPQNLSASRPQDRQFILSSKKLLLSDSGFYLCAWSAGRSFNEKLFFGSGTQLSVL.